The entry below gives a single TCR beta chain sequence along with its context. The antigen it binds to is not known. No quality values exist for individual bases; no much larger clone is one base distant. The CDR3 regions of human TCRbeta chains were analyzed by immunosequencing. Turning to the authors' computational methods: TCRs in the repertoires were compared against a reference library of SARS-CoV-2-specific TCRs that had been generated with the MIRA antigen-specificity platform. Breadth was defined as the fraction of unique TCRs that were SARS-CoV-2-associated, and depth was defined as the fraction of total T cells that were SARS-CoV-2-associated. Using the MIRA data, each spike-specific TCR was mapped to the spike region that the TCR reacts to and placed in a CD4 or CD8 class. Log10-transformed breadth and depth values were compared by one-way ANOVA with Sidak's multiple comparisons tests. TCRdb mirrors the immuneACCESS table, restricted to in-frame sequences. Some clones are absent from its copies; in checked studies, under half trace to an unresolved V gene, and the reason for the others is unknown. Clone size and the V and J calls come from that table; the DNA yielded D and trimming. This sample is represented by under 130,000 clones; approximately 88% of them were singletons. The ten most abundant clones make up around 2.3% of the sample.

The intended sense of this specimen's time point label: baseline before first vaccination. Vaccinee samples came from UK trials COV001 and COV002, including a single-blind randomized controlled phase 2/3 trial of AZD1222 (ChAdOx1 nCoV-19) in healthy adults. For TCRbeta chain sequencing, PBMC samples were collected from trial participants at day 0 and at day 28 after the second dose. The data are from a study of T cell responses to AZD1222 COVID-19 vaccine (dated by TCRdb to the early 2020s). With respect to the entire study: AZD1222 recipients given second doses at about 4 weeks or at about 12 weeks were pooled, since spike-specific TCR depth and breadth were not found to differ between the two schedules. Enrollment into the trials was organized by age into subgroups of 18-55, 56-69 and 70-plus years, and those subgroups contained roughly 150, 30 and 60 TCR-sequenced participants, respectively. TCR sequencing covered 233 trial participants: nearly 210 given two doses of AZD1222 and 26 given two doses of MenACWY control vaccine.

The CDR3 starts with the cysteine, ends with the phenylalanine, and has 15 residues. The read is trimmed to its CDR3 DNA, 45 bases read in frame from base 1. CDR1 is given as SGHRS and CDR2 as YFSETQ, both from the germline V gene. Relative to germline, V is missing 0 bases and J is missing 7 bases, with 3 bases of the junction outside any gene match. Paper-wide results and their limitations: Conclusions about previously exposed vaccinees are limited, since just five or six AZD1222 recipients were seropositive for SARS-CoV-2 at baseline. The 56-69-year group was small, and its depth increase did not reach significance, likely because of low power. Epitopes outside the regions mutated in the B.1.351 and B.1.1.7 variants were reportedly recognized by nearly half of the unique spike-specific TCRs. The vaccine-associated CD4 TCRs covered the entire spike protein, and the dominant responses fell in regions 160-218 and 743-854. Participants were mostly white British, with more females than males. The authors suggested clonal diversity may have been underestimated. Because no day 14 peak-response samples were available, the repertoires could be characterized only after the peak T cell response. After two AZD1222 doses, both the breadth and the depth of spike-specific TCRs were significantly higher than at day 0 and than in MenACWY recipients.

The sequencing used peripheral blood, collected on day 0 of AZD1222 vaccination. The sequence derives from an adult in good health. The V and J segments used are TRBV5-1 and TRBJ2-1, with 11 middle bases fitting TRBD1. The sequenced DNA: TGCGCCAGCAGCTTGGAGGGACAGGGGGTAAATGAGCAGTTCTTC. This translates into CASSLEGQGVNEQFF.